Sequencing of this TCR beta chain was carried out in a study of blood T cell repertoires in COVID-19. Study in general: Sites in the United States, Italy and Spain provided acute and convalescent COVID-19 samples.

Authors' methods: Nucleated cell counts were estimated from reference gene primer amplification. Data came from immunoSEQ multiplex PCR; TCRdb stores just in-frame clones and leaves some out. V and J calls and clone size are those listed in that table; D and trimming were worked out from the DNA. The sample has 25,000 to 30,000 clones, just over 85% seen once. The TCR sequence derives from a man in his sixties or seventies with acute or convalescent COVID-19. Sequences were obtained from peripheral blood.

This chain's CDR3 is CASSSAPGTGDEQFF. CDR3 nucleotides: TGTGCCAGCAGCTCGGCGCCAGGAACGGGGGATGAGCAGTTCTTC. This chain connects TRBV11-2 to TRBJ2-1, with a possible D match to TRBD2 (6 bases). Trimming shortened V by 4 bases and J by 8 bases, and 18 bases separated the two germline ends. CDR3 size: 15 residues. Germline CDR1 SGHAT, CDR2 FQNNGV.